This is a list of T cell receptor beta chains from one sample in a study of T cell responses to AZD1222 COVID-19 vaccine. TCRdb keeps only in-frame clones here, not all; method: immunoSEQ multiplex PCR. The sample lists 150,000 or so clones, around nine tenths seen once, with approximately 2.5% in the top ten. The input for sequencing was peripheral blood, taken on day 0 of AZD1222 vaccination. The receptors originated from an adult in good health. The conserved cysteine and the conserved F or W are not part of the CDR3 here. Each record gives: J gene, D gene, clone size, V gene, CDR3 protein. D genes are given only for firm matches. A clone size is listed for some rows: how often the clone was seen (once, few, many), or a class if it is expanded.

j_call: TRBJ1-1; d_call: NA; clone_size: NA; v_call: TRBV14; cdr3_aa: ASSRGGWGTEAF
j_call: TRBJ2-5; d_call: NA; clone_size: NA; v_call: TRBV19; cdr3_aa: ASSIGPLSQETQY
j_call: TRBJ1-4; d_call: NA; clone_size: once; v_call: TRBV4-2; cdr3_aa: ASSSAAGSDEKLF
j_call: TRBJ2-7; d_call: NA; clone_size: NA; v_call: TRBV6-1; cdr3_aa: ASSEIAKEQY
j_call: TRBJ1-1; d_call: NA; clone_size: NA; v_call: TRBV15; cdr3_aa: ATSRDSVVLGQLTF
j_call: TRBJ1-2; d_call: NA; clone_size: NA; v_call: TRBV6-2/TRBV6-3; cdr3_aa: ASSSRTKGYT
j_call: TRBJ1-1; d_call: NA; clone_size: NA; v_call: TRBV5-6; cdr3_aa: ASSFGGTEAF
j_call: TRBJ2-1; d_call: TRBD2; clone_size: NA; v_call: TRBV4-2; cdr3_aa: ASSQESASGDTQF
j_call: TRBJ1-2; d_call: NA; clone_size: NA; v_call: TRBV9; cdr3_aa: ASSVEGTNYGYT
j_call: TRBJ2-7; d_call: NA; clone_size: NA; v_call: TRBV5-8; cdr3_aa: ATQREGELTYEQY
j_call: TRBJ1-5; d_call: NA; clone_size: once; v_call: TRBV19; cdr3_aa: ASSRQEGQPQH
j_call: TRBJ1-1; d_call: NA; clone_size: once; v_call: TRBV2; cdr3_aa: ASSEASWGGAVPAF
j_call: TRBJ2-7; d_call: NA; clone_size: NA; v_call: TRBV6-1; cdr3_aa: ASSEVDGSSYEQY
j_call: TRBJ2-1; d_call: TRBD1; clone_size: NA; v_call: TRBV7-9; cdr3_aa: ASSLGGTGSLNEQF
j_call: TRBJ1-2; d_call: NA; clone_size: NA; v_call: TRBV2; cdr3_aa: ASSEAQGALYGYT
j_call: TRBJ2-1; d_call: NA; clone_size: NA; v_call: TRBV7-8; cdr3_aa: ASSLGSPDNEQF
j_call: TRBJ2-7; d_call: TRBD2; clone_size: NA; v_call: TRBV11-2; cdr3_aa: ASSLGASGSHEQY
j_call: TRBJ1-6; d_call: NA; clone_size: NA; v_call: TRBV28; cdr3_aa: ASSLGGNSPLH
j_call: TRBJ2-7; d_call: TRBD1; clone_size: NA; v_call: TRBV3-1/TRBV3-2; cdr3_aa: ASSQIRDRYEQY
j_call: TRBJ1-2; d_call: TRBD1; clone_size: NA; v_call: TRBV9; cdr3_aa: ASSVEAGDRARHGYT
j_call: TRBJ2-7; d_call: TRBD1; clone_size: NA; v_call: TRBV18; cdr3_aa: ASGTGQGNYEQY
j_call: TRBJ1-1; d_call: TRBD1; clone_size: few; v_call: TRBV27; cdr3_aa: ASSSYQGGVNTEAF
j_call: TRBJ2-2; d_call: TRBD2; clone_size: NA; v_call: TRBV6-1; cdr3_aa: ASSESVLADRTGELF
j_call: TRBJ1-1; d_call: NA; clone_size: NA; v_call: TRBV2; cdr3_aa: ASSEQWEGEAF
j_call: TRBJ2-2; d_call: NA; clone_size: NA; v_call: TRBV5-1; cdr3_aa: ASSLTWTDANTGELF
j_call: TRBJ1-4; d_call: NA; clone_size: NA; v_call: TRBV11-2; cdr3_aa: ASSLVTDGEKLF
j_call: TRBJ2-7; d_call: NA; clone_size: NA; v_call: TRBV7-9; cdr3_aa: ATEAWAMTEDSYEQY
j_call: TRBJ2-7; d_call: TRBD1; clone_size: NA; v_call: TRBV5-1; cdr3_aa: ASSPTGTGTYEQY